Below are 8 T cell receptor beta chains sequenced from a single sample in a study of control samples from healthy donors and cancer patients. Here immunoSEQ multiplex PCR was the method, and the copy in TCRdb shows in-frame clones only, minus some. The sample records over 200,000 clones, over 75% being singletons. The sample taken for sequencing was PBMCs. These receptors were obtained from a woman aged 60-75 years with lung cancer.

The chain carries TRBV6-4 and TRBJ1-1; TRBD1 is a possible D gene (5 bases). This CDR3 comprises 14 residues. The V end was cut by 6 bases, the J end by 4 bases, with 15 bases between. Germline V gene data show CDR1 as MRHNA and CDR2 as SNTAGT. Here the CDR3 DNA reads TGTGCCAGCAGCCAGTTGGGGGAGGGCACTGAAGCTTTCTTT. Protein: CASSQLGEGTEAFF.

J is TRBJ2-3 and V is TRBV7-8; 8 nucleotides align to TRBD2. This CDR3 contains 15 residues. The germline CDR1 and CDR2 sequences are SGHVS and FQNEAQ. The trim removed 2 bases at V and 3 bases at J, leaving 4 bases unmatched. The CDR3 loop reads CASSLTSGSTDTQYF. The CDR3 region has the DNA TGTGCCAGCAGCTTAACCAGCGGGAGTACAGATACGCAGTATTTT. Supplemented by reference TRBV7-8 and TRBJ2-3, the full variable domain reads GAGVSQSPRYKVAKRGQDVALRCDPISGHVSLFWYQQALGQGPEFLTYFQNEAQLDKSGLPSDRFFAERPEGSVSTLKIQRTQQEDSAVYLCASSLTSGSTDTQYFGPGTRLTVL.

This clone turned up a few times. Compared with germline, one end of the junction differs, possibly owing to a read error. The chain combines TRBV6-6 with TRBJ2-3; TRBD1 agrees at 7 bases. Germline V gene sequence: CDR1 MNHNY, CDR2 SVGAGI (reference sequence). The CDR3 runs 12 residues. DNA for the CDR3: TGTGCCAGCAGAGCCGGGACAGACACGCAGTATTTT. This sequence encodes CASRAGTDTQYF.

The chain couples TRBV2 to TRBJ1-3; 9 bases agree with TRBD1. This CDR3 comprises 15 residues. The junction had 6 bases not matched to a gene; V was cut back by 5 bases and J by 4 bases. The germline gives CDR1 SNHLY, CDR2 FYNNEI. The CDR3 protein is CASSLDRGVGNTIYF. In nucleotides, the CDR3 is TGTGCCAGCAGTTTGGACAGGGGCGTAGGAAACACCATATATTTT.

The gene calls are TRBV13 and TRBJ1-2; D gene uncertain. Looked up from germline, CDR1 is PRHDT and CDR2 is FYEKMQ (reference sequence). CDR3 length equals 15 residues. V lost 0 bases and J lost 0, with 8 bases in between. The CDR3 loop is CASSLGPEPNYGYTF. CDR3 DNA: TGTGCCAGCAGCTTAGGGCCGGAGCCTAACTATGGCTACACCTTC.

J is TRBJ2-3 and V is TRBV27, with TRBD1 matching 11 bases. After removal of 8 bases from V and 6 bases from J, the junction contained 13 bases not matched to a gene. The CDR3 loop spans 16 amino acids. Looked up from germline, CDR1 is MNHEY and CDR2 is SMNVEV (reference sequence). DNA for the CDR3: TGTGCCAGCGGAAGGACAGGGGGCTCGGGGGCGGATACGCAGTATTTT. Translated, it gives CASGRTGGSGADTQYF.

This chain joins TRBV19 and TRBJ1-1, with a weak D call TRBD1 (5 bases). This CDR3 comprises 14 residues. V lost 7 bases to trimming and J lost 0 bases, with 12 bases between them. The germline gives CDR1 LNHDA, CDR2 SQIVND (reference sequence). CDR3 in DNA: TGTGCCAGTAATCCAGGGTTCCTGAACACTGAAGCTTTCTTT. Protein sequence: CASNPGFLNTEAFF.

This chain uses TRBV9 with TRBJ2-2; 7 bases agree with TRBD2. Trimming at V came to 0 bases and at J to 5 bases, leaving 4 bases not matched to a gene. Germline values: CDR1 SGDLS, CDR2 YYNGEE. The CDR3 extends over 15 amino acids. Written as DNA, the CDR3 is TGTGCCAGCAGCGTAGACCAGGGAGGGACCGGGGAGCTGTTTTTT. This codes for CASSVDQGGTGELFF.